The 29 T cell receptor beta chains below were found in one sample sequenced in a study of monozygotic twins with inflammatory bowel disease (dated by TCRdb to the late 2010s). The library was generated by 5' RACE. Sequencer: Illumina HiSeq 2500. With the reads reprocessed by TCRdb, a single entry stands for each CDR3 protein sequence and no DNA is reported. The table of this sample itemizes about 380,000 distinct CDR3 sequences. Jointly, the top ten make up just over 2.5% of the sample. The specimen was blood. The receptors were gathered from a human donor with ulcerative colitis or Crohn's disease, or a healthy co-twin of an affected twin (not recorded which).

The rearrangement uses TRBV7-9 and TRBJ2-7. This CDR3 has 14 residues. Germline V gives CDR1 SEHNR, CDR2 FQNEAQ (reference sequence). CDR3 region: CASSFPGNSYEQYF.

V is TRBV29-1 and J is TRBJ1-2. The germline gives CDR1 SQVTM, CDR2 ANQGSEA. The CDR3 loop spans 11 amino acids. The CDR3 sequence: CSVGGNYGYTF.

The gene calls are TRBV27 and TRBJ2-5; TCRdb reports TRBD2, a call that lacks DNA to check it against. Germline V gene data show CDR1 as MNHEY and CDR2 as SMNVEV (reference sequence). This CDR3 spans 14 amino acids. The CDR3 protein is CASSLAGASETQYF.

CDR3 region: CASSHLSGGQETQYF. The chain carries TRBV4-2 and TRBJ2-5; TCRdb calls TRBD2, which cannot be checked without DNA. This CDR3 has 15 residues. Germline V gives CDR1 LGHNA, CDR2 YNFKEQ.

This chain joins TRBV29-1 and TRBJ1-1; lacking DNA, the TRBD1 call made by TCRdb goes unchecked. The CDR3 has 14 amino acids. The germline CDR1 and CDR2 sequences are SQVTM and ANQGSEA. The CDR3 loop is CSVGDGQLNTEAFF.

V usage is TRBV24-1 and J usage is TRBJ2-6; TCRdb's D gene call, TRBD1, goes unchecked for lack of DNA. Germline CDR1 reads KGHDR; CDR2 reads SFDVKD. The CDR3 extends over 16 amino acids. CDR3 region: CATSDPAGSGANVLTF.

The rearrangement links TRBV5-6 to TRBJ2-7. CDR1 SGHDT and CDR2 YYEEEE come from the germline V gene. The CDR3 spans 12 residues. CDR3 in amino acids: CASSSRLYEQYF.

The rearrangement uses TRBV5-1 and TRBJ2-5; TCRdb indicates TRBD2, and absent DNA this call remains unverified. The CDR3 contains 15 residues. Per the germline V gene, CDR1 is SGHRS and CDR2 is YFSETQ. The CDR3 here is CASSSLQAVYETQYF.

The rearrangement uses TRBV9 and TRBJ2-4; TCRdb designates TRBD1, a call that cannot be tested without DNA. Per germline, CDR1 SGDLS and CDR2 YYNGEE. The CDR3 has 15 amino acids. The CDR3 sequence is CASSVAGTGKDIQYF.

CDR3: CASSPGTQVYNEQFF. The chain carries TRBV3-1 and TRBJ2-1; TCRdb names TRBD2, which stays unverified in the absence of DNA. The V gene's germline CDR1 is LGHDT and CDR2 YNNKEL (reference sequence). The CDR3 covers 15 residues.

The V and J genes are TRBV12-3 or TRBV12-4 and TRBJ2-3; TCRdb reports TRBD1, a call that lacks DNA to check it against. The CDR3 runs 15 residues. The CDR3 loop reads CASSFTGGPSYTQYF.

The chain has TRBV11-2 and TRBJ1-5; lacking DNA, the TRBD1 call made by TCRdb goes unchecked. Germline values: CDR1 SGHAT, CDR2 FQNNGV. The CDR3 totals 19 residues. The CDR3 sequence is CASSLVLTGVISSNQPQHF.

The V call is TRBV4-3, the J call TRBJ2-1; TCRdb selects TRBD1, and the lack of DNA leaves this call unchecked. The germline V gene encodes CDR1 LGHNA and CDR2 YSLEER. The CDR3 covers 16 residues. Here the CDR3 reads CASSQDSGGSYNEQFF.

This chain joins TRBV6-1 and TRBJ1-1; TCRdb lists TRBD1, though no DNA is available to test this call. CDR1 and CDR2 (germline): MNHNS, SASEGT. The CDR3 runs 15 residues. Here the CDR3 reads CASTPLRTGNTEAFF.

The V call is TRBV4-1, the J call TRBJ2-3; TCRdb calls TRBD1, which cannot be checked without DNA. This CDR3 is 17 amino acids long. Germline CDR1 reads MGHRA; CDR2 reads YSYEKL. CDR3: CASSQLPGPRFTDTQYF.

The rearrangement uses TRBV20-1 and TRBJ2-6; the D call from TCRdb, TRBD1, cannot be confirmed without DNA. The CDR3 contains 14 residues. CDR1 is DFQATT, CDR2 SNEGSKA, per germline (reference sequence). Here the CDR3 reads CSASTGDGANVLTF.

The V gene is TRBV7-9, the J gene TRBJ2-4. Germline CDR1 and CDR2: SEHNR and FQNEAQ (reference sequence). CDR3 size: 15 residues. This CDR3 is CASSFSGGGKNIQYF. Drawing the rest from reference TRBV7-9 and TRBJ2-4, the complete variable domain is DTGVSQNPRHKITKRGQNVTFRCDPISEHNRLYWYRQTLGQGPEFLTYFQNEAQLEKSRLLSDRFSAERPKGSFSTLEIQRTEQGDSAMYLCASSFSGGGKNIQYFGAGTRLSVL.

The CDR3 protein is CASSFPYTGELFF. V gene TRBV7-3 combines with J gene TRBJ2-2; with no DNA, the TCRdb D assignment of TRBD1 cannot be verified. The CDR3 has 13 residues. CDR1 and CDR2 from the germline V gene are SGHTA and FQGTGA.

This chain connects TRBV7-8 to TRBJ2-4; the TCRdb call, TRBD2, lacks DNA for checking. This CDR3 has 16 amino acids. From germline, CDR1 is SGHVS and CDR2 FQNEAQ. The CDR3 sequence: CASSVLAGGAKNIQYF.

The rearrangement joins TRBV7-9 to TRBJ1-1. Germline V gives CDR1 SEHNR, CDR2 FQNEAQ (reference sequence). CDR3 size: 15 residues. CDR3 sequence reads: CASSLDIGVDTEAFF.

The genes are TRBV5-1 and TRBJ2-3; the D call from TCRdb, TRBD2, cannot be confirmed without DNA. Germline CDR1 and CDR2: SGHRS and YFSETQ. CDR3 length: 17 residues. CDR3 amino acids: CASSLGLFGTYTDTQYF.

The chain combines TRBV3-1 with TRBJ2-7; the TRBD2 assignment by TCRdb is unverifiable without DNA. This CDR3 is 14 amino acids long. Germline CDR1 LGHDT, CDR2 YNNKEL (reference sequence). The CDR3 loop reads CASSPGGLNYEQYF.

This CDR3 reads CASSDQDQYTEAFF. This chain connects TRBV7-9 to TRBJ1-1. In germline, CDR1 is SEHNR, CDR2 FQNEAQ (reference sequence). CDR3 length: 14 amino acids.

V usage is TRBV29-1 and J usage is TRBJ2-3; the TCRdb call, TRBD2, lacks DNA for checking. The CDR3 is 14 amino acids. Germline CDR1 SQVTM, CDR2 ANQGSEA. Here the CDR3 reads CSVASGGGEDTQYF.

The J gene is TRBJ2-2, the V gene TRBV12-3 or TRBV12-4; TCRdb calls TRBD2, which cannot be checked without DNA. The CDR3 is 13 amino acids. The CDR3 reads CAGEGTYTGELFF.

V usage is TRBV18 and J usage is TRBJ2-5. Germline V gene data show CDR1 as KGHSH and CDR2 as LQKENI. This CDR3 comprises 15 residues. The CDR3 protein is CASSPNTWLQETQYF. Full variable domain (rest looked up from reference TRBV18 and TRBJ2-5): NAGVMQNPRHLVRRRGQEARLRCSPMKGHSHVYWYRQLPEEGLKFMVYLQKENIIDESGMPKERFSAEFPKEGPSILRIQQVVRGDSAAYFCASSPNTWLQETQYFGPGTRLLVL.

The J gene is TRBJ2-2, the V gene TRBV15; TCRdb designates TRBD1, a call that cannot be tested without DNA. This CDR3 is 12 amino acids long. Per the germline V gene, CDR1 is LNHNV and CDR2 is YYDKDF (reference sequence). CDR3 in amino acids: CATSHPPGELFF.

V and J are TRBV5-1 and TRBJ2-3; TCRdb designates TRBD1, a call that cannot be tested without DNA. This CDR3 contains 15 residues. Germline V gene data show CDR1 as SGHRS and CDR2 as YFSETQ. The chain's CDR3 is CASSTPTGAGDTQYF.

This chain joins TRBV4-1 and TRBJ2-1. The CDR3 runs 13 residues. In germline, CDR1 is MGHRA, CDR2 YSYEKL. The CDR3: CASSQVDLSEQFF.